These 16 T cell receptor beta chains came from one sample sequenced in a study of blood T cells in healthy people across ages. The use of a sample-barcoded 5' primer and a J-beta primer mix characterized a second PCR of roughly 6 to 11 cycles. TCRdb itself ran the 5' RACE reads through MiXCR, one entry per CDR3 protein. The sample includes around 1.5 million distinct CDR3 sequences, roughly 59% of them seen just once. The sequencing sample was made of blood. The receptors here all came from a man between 18 and 29 years old in good health.

The gene calls are TRBV29-1 and TRBJ1-2; 10 bases map to TRBD1. The CDR3 has 14 residues. V lost 4 bases and J lost 3; bases outside the gene matches: 5. Germline assignment: CDR1 SQVTM and CDR2 ANQGSEA. CDR3 in amino acids: CSVVPDRGYYGYTF. The CDR3 nucleotides read TGCAGCGTTGTCCCGGACAGGGGGTACTATGGCTACACCTTC.

This sequence joins TRBV12-3 or TRBV12-4 and TRBJ2-2; maybe TRBD2 (6 bases). The CDR3 spans 18 residues. V gave up 1 base and J gave up 0 bases, with 15 bases separating them. The CDR3 nucleotides are TGTGCCAGCAGTTTAGGGCCTGCTAGCGTCGCGAACACCGGGGAGCTGTTTTTT. Amino acid sequence: CASSLGPASVANTGELFF.

This clonotype was detected many times. The V and J genes are TRBV27 and TRBJ2-7; 7 nucleotides align to TRBD1. The CDR3 runs 13 residues. Germline V gene sequence: CDR1 MNHEY, CDR2 SMNVEV (reference sequence). The V segment lost 4 bases and the J segment 0 bases; nucleotides outside the gene matches: 0. CDR3 DNA sequence: TGTGCCAGCAGTTCAGGGGGCTCCTACGAGCAGTACTTC. Encoded protein: CASSSGGSYEQYF.

This clonotype was detected only a few times. The rearrangement links TRBV4-2 to TRBJ2-2; the D gene is possibly TRBD2 (6 bases). There are 15 residues in the CDR3. With 3 bases removed from V and 0 bases from J, the gap between germline ends came to 8 bases. CDR1 is LGHNA, CDR2 YNFKEQ, per germline. The CDR3 coding sequence is TGTGCCAGCAGCCAGCGACTAGCGAACACCGGGGAGCTGTTTTTT. Amino acid sequence: CASSQRLANTGELFF.

This chain links TRBV7-9 with TRBJ2-4; D unclear. The germline gives CDR1 SEHNR, CDR2 FQNEAQ (reference sequence). This CDR3 contains 13 residues. Trimming removed 5 bases from V and 15 bases from J, with 20 bases in between. This chain's CDR3 is CASSLEPGVFPYF. CDR3 coding DNA: TGTGCCAGCAGCCTTGAACCAGGTGTTTTCCCGTACTTC. Filled out from reference TRBV7-9 and TRBJ2-4, the complete variable domain reads DTGVSQNPRHKITKRGQNVTFRCDPISEHNRLYWYRQTLGQGPEFLTYFQNEAQLEKSRLLSDRFSAERPKGSFSTLEIQRTEQGDSAMYLCASSLEPGVFPYFGAGTRLSVL.

To note about this clonotype: Mismatch with germline at one junction end may stem from a read error. The chain uses TRBV4-3 and TRBJ2-1, with 8 bases that match TRBD2. Germline V lookup: CDR1 LGHNA, CDR2 YSLEER. The CDR3 loop spans 17 amino acids. DNA for the CDR3: TGCGCCAGCAGCCAAGATCGGTTAGCGGGGCTCTACAATGAGCGGTTCTTC. This translates into CASSQDRLAGLYNERFF.

The chain couples TRBV4-1 to TRBJ2-5, with 7 nucleotides matching TRBD1. This CDR3 has 14 residues. Germline assignment: CDR1 MGHRA and CDR2 YSYEKL. The V segment lost 3 bases and the J segment 4 bases; nucleotides outside the gene matches: 5. CDR3 in amino acids: CASSQPGQIETQYF. DNA of the CDR3: TGCGCCAGCAGCCAGCCGGGACAGATAGAGACCCAGTACTTC.

This clonotype has only a few counts. The gene calls are TRBV7-2 and TRBJ1-4; D is perhaps TRBD1 (5 bases). The V gene lost 5 bases and the J gene lost 0 bases, with 10 bases spanning the gap. The germline CDR1 and CDR2 sequences are SGHTA and FQGNSA. This CDR3 is built from 15 residues. CDR3 amino acids: CASSTGTATNEKLFF. The CDR3 DNA reads as TGTGCCAGCAGCACCGGGACGGCAACTAATGAAAAACTGTTTTTT.

This chain links TRBV25-1 with TRBJ1-2; weak D call: TRBD1 (6 bases). The CDR3 consists of 15 residues. CDR1 and CDR2 (germline): MGHDK, SYGVNS. Trimming removed 5 bases at V and 7 bases at J, with 20 bases between. The CDR3 loop reads CASSWDGGLLGGYTF. CDR3 DNA sequence: TGTGCCAGCAGTTGGGACGGGGGGCTCCTGGGTGGCTACACCTTC.

This clonotype was seen only a few times. The chain employs TRBV12-3 or TRBV12-4 and TRBJ2-5; no clear D gene. This CDR3 spans 13 amino acids. V gave up 5 bases and J gave up 1 base, with 8 bases separating them. The CDR3 sequence is CASSADTQETQYF. The CDR3 bases are TGTGCCAGCAGTGCCGATACCCAAGAGACCCAGTACTTC.

This chain joins TRBV18 and TRBJ2-1; 9 bases map to TRBD1. The CDR3 has 13 amino acids. J was trimmed by 14 bases and V by 6 bases; bases with no gene match: 11. Germline CDR1 is KGHSH and CDR2 is LQKENI. The CDR3 nucleotides are TGTGCCAGCTCCCACCGGTGGGACAGGGTTAAGTTCTTC. Its translation: CASSHRWDRVKFF.

CDR3 in amino acids: CSVAGTSIAQYF. CDR3 nucleotide sequence: TGCAGCGTTGCTGGGACTTCTATTGCCCAGTACTTC. The J gene is TRBJ2-5, the V gene TRBV29-1, with D possibly TRBD2 on 6 matching bases. V was trimmed by 4 bases and J by 9 bases, leaving 15 bases between them. CDR1 is SQVTM and CDR2 is ANQGSEA in the germline V gene. The CDR3 is 12 residues long. The full variable domain, in which reference TRBV29-1 and TRBJ2-5 provide the parts outside the CDR3, is SAVISQKPSRDICQRGTSLTIQCQVDSQVTMMFWYRQQPGQSLTLIATANQGSEATYESGFVIDKFPISRPNLTFSTLTVSNMSPEDSSIYLCSVAGTSIAQYFGPGTRLLVL.

V gene TRBV20-1 combines with J gene TRBJ2-1, with 11 bases aligning to TRBD2. Unmatched junction bases numbered 8, after V lost 6 bases and J lost 4 bases. The germline V gene has CDR1 DFQATT and CDR2 SNEGSKA (reference sequence). The CDR3 has 15 amino acids. CDR3 protein: CSAPGLAALYNEQFF. As DNA, the CDR3 is TGCAGTGCGCCGGGACTAGCGGCCTTATACAATGAGCAGTTCTTC.

Comments on this clonotype: At one end the junction does not follow the germline gene, possibly because of a read error. This chain links TRBV24-1 with TRBJ1-2; D ambiguous. The CDR3 runs 13 residues. Germline lookup yields CDR1 KGHDR and CDR2 SFDVKD. CDR3 nucleotides: TGTGTCACCAGTGATTTGGAGGGAAGTGGCTACACCTTC. This encodes CVTSDLEGSGYTF.

V gene TRBV4-3 combines with J gene TRBJ2-7; D tentatively fits TRBD1 or TRBD2 (5 bases each). Deletions cut 8 bases from V and 0 bases from J, with 11 bases between. Germline assignment: CDR1 LGHNA and CDR2 YSLEER. The CDR3 runs to 13 residues. The CDR3 sequence is CASGDGSSYEQYF. The CDR3 DNA reads as TGCGCCAGCGGGGACGGAAGCTCCTACGAGCAGTACTTC.

This chain uses TRBV20-1 with TRBJ2-4; D not resolved. The J call may be in error: the DNA end matches TRBJ2-5 better. CDR1 DFQATT and CDR2 SNEGSKA come from the germline V gene (reference sequence). The CDR3 totals 12 residues. CDR3 nucleotide sequence: TGCAGTGCTAGAATCCCTGGGGAGACCCAGTACTTC. The encoded protein is CSARIPGETQYF.